This entry is about one TCR beta chain. The target antigen is unknown. TCRdb fed the reads into MiXCR, producing one record per CDR3 protein. The table records around 530,000 distinct CDR3 sequences, more than 25% of them present only once. These data originate in a study of T cell repertoires in cytomegalovirus infection. Study summary: Evidence of both CMV infection and a matching HLA type came from public TCR beta signatures. Study-wide points: Clonotypes of TCR beta that were HLA-C-restricted and CMV-specific dominated the ex vivo response. Cumulative frequency (of public TCR beta family members) identified carriers of CMV plus the relevant HLA.

This clonotype was obtained from a human donor in good health (CMV status not recorded). Some clones in this sample may be carry-over from other donors' samples. Source material: PBMCs.

The CDR3 DNA sequence: TGTGCCACCTCAAAAGCGGGGGATGAAAATGAGCAGTTCTTC. This sequence encodes CATSKAGDENEQFF. The chain uses TRBV10-3 and TRBJ2-1; 8 bases agree with TRBD2. The V and J ends lost 10 bases and 7 bases, in that order; junction bases with no gene match: 12. Germline lookup yields CDR1 ENHRY and CDR2 SYGVKD. The CDR3 covers 14 residues.